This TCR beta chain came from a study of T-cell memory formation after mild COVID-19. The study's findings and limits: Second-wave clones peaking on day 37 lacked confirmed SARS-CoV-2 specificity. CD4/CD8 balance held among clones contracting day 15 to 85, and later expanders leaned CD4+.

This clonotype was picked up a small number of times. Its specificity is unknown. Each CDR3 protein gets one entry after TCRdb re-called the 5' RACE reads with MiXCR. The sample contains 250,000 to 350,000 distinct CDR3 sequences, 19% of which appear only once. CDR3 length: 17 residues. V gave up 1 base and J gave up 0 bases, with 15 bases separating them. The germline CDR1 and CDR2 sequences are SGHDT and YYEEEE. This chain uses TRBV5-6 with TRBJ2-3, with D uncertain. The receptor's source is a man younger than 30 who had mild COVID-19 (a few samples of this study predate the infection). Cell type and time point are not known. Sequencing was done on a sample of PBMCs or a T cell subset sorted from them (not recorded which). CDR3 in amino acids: CASSLSWATSSTDTQYF. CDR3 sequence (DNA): TGTGCCAGCAGCTTGAGTTGGGCGACTTCAAGCACAGATACGCAGTATTTT. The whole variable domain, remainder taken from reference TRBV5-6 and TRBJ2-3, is DAGVTQSPTHLIKTRGQQVTLRCSPKSGHDTVSWYQQALGQGPQFIFQYYEEEERQRGNFPDRFSGHQFPNYSSELNVNALLLGDSALYLCASSLSWATSSTDTQYFGPGTRLTVL.